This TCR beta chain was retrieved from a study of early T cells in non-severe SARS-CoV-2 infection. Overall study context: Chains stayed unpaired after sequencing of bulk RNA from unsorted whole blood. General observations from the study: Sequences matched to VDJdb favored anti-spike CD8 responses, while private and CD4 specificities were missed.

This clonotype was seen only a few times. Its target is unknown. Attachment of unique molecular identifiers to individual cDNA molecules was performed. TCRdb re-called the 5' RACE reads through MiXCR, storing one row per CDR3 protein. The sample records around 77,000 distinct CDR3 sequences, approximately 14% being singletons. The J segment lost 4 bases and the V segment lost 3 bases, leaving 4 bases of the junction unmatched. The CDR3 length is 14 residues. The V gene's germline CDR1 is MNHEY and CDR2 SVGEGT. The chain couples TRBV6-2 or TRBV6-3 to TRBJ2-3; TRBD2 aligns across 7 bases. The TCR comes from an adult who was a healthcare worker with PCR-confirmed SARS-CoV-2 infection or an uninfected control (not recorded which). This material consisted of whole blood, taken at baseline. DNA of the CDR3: TGTGCCAGCAGTTATACGGGAGGATCAGATACGCAGTATTTT. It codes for CASSYTGGSDTQYF.